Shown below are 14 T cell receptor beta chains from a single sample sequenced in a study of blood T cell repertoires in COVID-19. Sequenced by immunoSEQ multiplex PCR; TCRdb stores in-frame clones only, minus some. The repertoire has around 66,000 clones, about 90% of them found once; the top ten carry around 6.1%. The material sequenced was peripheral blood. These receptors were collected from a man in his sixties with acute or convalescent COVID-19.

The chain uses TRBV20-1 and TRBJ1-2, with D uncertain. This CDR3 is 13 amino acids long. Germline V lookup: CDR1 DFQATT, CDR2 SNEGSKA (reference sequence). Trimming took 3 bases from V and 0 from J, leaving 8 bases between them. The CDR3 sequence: CSASRQTNYGYTF. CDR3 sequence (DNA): TGCAGTGCTAGTAGACAAACTAACTATGGCTACACCTTC.

CDR3 nucleotide sequence: TGTGCCAGCAGCTTAGGCGGGACCCAGTACTTC. This sequence encodes CASSLGGTQYF. The rearrangement uses TRBV13 and TRBJ2-5; D is ambiguous. The CDR3 is made up of 11 amino acids. The V and J ends lost 0 bases and 7 bases respectively, with 3 bases between them. Germline V gives CDR1 PRHDT, CDR2 FYEKMQ (reference sequence).

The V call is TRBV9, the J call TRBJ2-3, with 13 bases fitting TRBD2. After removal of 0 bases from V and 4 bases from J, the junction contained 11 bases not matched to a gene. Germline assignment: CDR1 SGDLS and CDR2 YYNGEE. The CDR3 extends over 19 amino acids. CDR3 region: CASSVESGLAGALADTQYF. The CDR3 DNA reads TGTGCCAGCAGCGTAGAATCCGGACTAGCGGGGGCCCTGGCAGATACGCAGTATTTT. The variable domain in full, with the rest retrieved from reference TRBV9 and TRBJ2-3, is DSGVTQTPKHLITATGQRVTLRCSPRSGDLSVYWYQQSLDQGLQFLIQYYNGEERAKGNILERFSAQQFPDLHSELNLSSLELGDSALYFCASSVESGLAGALADTQYFGPGTRLTVL.

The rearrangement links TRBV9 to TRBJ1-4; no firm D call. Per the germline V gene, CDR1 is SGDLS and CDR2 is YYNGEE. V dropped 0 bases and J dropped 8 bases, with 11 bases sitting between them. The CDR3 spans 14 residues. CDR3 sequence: CASSVGGGEEKLFF. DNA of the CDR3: TGTGCCAGCAGCGTAGGGGGTGGGGAGGAAAAACTGTTTTTT.

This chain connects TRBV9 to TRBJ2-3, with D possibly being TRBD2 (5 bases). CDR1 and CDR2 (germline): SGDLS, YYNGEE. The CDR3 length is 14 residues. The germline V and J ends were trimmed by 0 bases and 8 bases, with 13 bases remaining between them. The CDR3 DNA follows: TGTGCCAGCAGCGTAGATGCCCTGGACTCTACGCAGTATTTT. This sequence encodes CASSVDALDSTQYF.

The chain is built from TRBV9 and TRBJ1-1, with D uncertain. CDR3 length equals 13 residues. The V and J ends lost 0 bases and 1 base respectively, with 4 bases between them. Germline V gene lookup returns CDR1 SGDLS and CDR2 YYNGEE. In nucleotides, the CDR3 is TGTGCCAGCAGCGTAGGGGCGAACACTGAAGCTTTCTTT. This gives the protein CASSVGANTEAFF.

CDR3 residues: CASSPPGLLQETQYF. DNA of the CDR3: TGTGCCAGCTCACCACCGGGACTGCTCCAAGAGACCCAGTACTTC. The chain employs TRBV18 and TRBJ2-5, with D possibly matching TRBD2 (6 bases). V lost 0 bases, J lost 1 base, and 9 bases lay in between. The CDR3 sequence is 15 residues long. Germline V gene data show CDR1 as KGHSH and CDR2 as LQKENI. Full variable domain (rest looked up from reference TRBV18 and TRBJ2-5): NAGVMQNPRHLVRRRGQEARLRCSPMKGHSHVYWYRQLPEEGLKFMVYLQKENIIDESGMPKERFSAEFPKEGPSILRIQQVVRGDSAAYFCASSPPGLLQETQYFGPGTRLLVL.

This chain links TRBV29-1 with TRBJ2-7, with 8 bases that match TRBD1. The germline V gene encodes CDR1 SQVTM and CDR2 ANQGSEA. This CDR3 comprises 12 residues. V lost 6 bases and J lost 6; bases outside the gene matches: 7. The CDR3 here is CSVYDRGSEQYF. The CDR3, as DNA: TGCAGCGTCTATGACAGGGGTTCCGAGCAGTACTTC.

CDR3 region: CASSSTQIPTDTQYF. The CDR3 DNA reads as TGTGCCAGTAGTTCGACACAGATCCCCACAGATACGCAGTATTTT. The chain links TRBV19 to TRBJ2-3; D unclear. In germline, CDR1 is LNHDA, CDR2 SQIVND (reference sequence). V dropped 5 bases and J dropped 2 bases, with 14 bases sitting between them. The CDR3 consists of 15 residues.

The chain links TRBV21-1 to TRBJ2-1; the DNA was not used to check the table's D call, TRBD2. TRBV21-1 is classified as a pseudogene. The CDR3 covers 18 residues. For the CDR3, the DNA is TGTGCCAGCAGCAAAGCTCTAGCGGGGGCCCACTCCTACAATGAGCAGTTCTTC. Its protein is CASSKALAGAHSYNEQFF.

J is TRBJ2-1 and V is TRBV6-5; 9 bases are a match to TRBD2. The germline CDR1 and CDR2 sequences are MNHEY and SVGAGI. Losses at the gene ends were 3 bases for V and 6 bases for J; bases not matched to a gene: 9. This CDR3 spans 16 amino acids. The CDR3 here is CASSYVGTSSINEQFF. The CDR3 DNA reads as TGTGCCAGCAGTTATGTCGGGACTAGCTCCATCAATGAGCAGTTCTTC.

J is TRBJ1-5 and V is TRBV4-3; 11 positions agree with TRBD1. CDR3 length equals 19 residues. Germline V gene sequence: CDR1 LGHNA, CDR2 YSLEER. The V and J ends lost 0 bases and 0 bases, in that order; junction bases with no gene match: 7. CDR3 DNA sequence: TGCGCCAGCAGCCAAGAGTTAGGGACAGGGGGTGGTAGCAATCAGCCCCAGCATTTT. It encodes CASSQELGTGGGSNQPQHF.

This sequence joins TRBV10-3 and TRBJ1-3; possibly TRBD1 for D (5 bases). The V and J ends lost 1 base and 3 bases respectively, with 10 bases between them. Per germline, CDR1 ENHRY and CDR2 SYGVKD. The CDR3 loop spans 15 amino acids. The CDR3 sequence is CAISELRGSGNTIYF. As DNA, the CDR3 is TGTGCCATCAGTGAGTTGCGGGGGAGTGGAAACACCATATATTTT.

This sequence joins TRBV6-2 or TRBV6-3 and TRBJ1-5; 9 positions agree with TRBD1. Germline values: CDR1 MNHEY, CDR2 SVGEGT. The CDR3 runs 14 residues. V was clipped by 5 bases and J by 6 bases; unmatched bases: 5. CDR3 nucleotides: TGTGCCAGCAGTGGGACAGGGCTATTTCAGCCCCAGCATTTT. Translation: CASSGTGLFQPQHF.